The rows below give T cell receptor beta chains drawn from one sample of a study of blood T cells in healthy people across ages. TCRdb re-called the 5' RACE reads with MiXCR, one entry per CDR3 protein. The sample carries 1.5 million to 2 million distinct CDR3 sequences, around 48% recorded once. Sequences were obtained from blood. Receptor source: a woman aged 35 to 49 in good health. The CDR3 runs from the conserved cysteine through the conserved F or W. Fields, in order: D gene, J gene, V gene, clone size, CDR3 DNA, CDR3 protein. D genes are given only for firm matches. Clone size is not always given. Where it is, it says once, few, many or a class for expanded clones.

D gene: TRBD1
J gene: TRBJ2-7
V gene: TRBV12-3/TRBV12-4
clone size: .
CDR3 DNA: TGTGCCAGCAGTTTCACAGGGGAGTCACCGAACGAGCAGTACTTC
CDR3 protein: CASSFTGESPNEQYF

D gene: .
J gene: TRBJ2-4
V gene: TRBV7-9
clone size: .
CDR3 DNA: TGTGCCAGCAGCTCCGCCGACATTCAGTGCTTC
CDR3 protein: CASSSADIQCF

D gene: .
J gene: TRBJ1-1
V gene: TRBV20-1
clone size: few
CDR3 DNA: TGCAGTGCTAGGTCGTCAGGCATGAACACTGAAGCTTTCTTT
CDR3 protein: CSARSSGMNTEAFF

D gene: TRBD1
J gene: TRBJ2-7
V gene: TRBV20-1
clone size: .
CDR3 DNA: TGCAGTGCTAGGCTAGGGGGACAGTACTATGGCGAGCAGTACTTC
CDR3 protein: CSARLGGQYYGEQYF

D gene: .
J gene: TRBJ2-7
V gene: TRBV28
clone size: few
CDR3 DNA: TGTGCCAGCAGTGAAGGGTCCACCTACGAGCAGTACTTC
CDR3 protein: CASSEGSTYEQYF

D gene: .
J gene: TRBJ2-4
V gene: TRBV20-1
clone size: few
CDR3 DNA: TGCAGTGCTACGGTGGAGGGACTTATCCAAAACATTCAGTACTTC
CDR3 protein: CSATVEGLIQNIQYF

D gene: .
J gene: TRBJ1-1
V gene: TRBV20-1
clone size: few
CDR3 DNA: TGCAGTGCTAGAGATTTGGGGGGGACTGAAGCTTTCTTT
CDR3 protein: CSARDLGGTEAFF

D gene: .
J gene: TRBJ2-5
V gene: TRBV4-1
clone size: .
CDR3 DNA: TGCGCCAGCAGCCAAGATGAGGTTCACAATGAGCAGTACTTC
CDR3 protein: CASSQDEVHNEQYF

D gene: TRBD1
J gene: TRBJ2-7
V gene: TRBV27
clone size: few
CDR3 DNA: TGTGCCAGCAGTTCCCCGACAGGGGGGGAATACGAGCAGTACTTC
CDR3 protein: CASSSPTGGEYEQYF

D gene: .
J gene: TRBJ2-5
V gene: TRBV9
clone size: few
CDR3 DNA: TGTGCCAGCAGTGCATCCGGGGGAGGAGAGACCCAGTACTTC
CDR3 protein: CASSASGGGETQYF

D gene: .
J gene: TRBJ1-4
V gene: TRBV12-3/TRBV12-4
clone size: .
CDR3 DNA: TGTGCCAGCAGACCAACAGGGTCAACTAATGAAAAACTGTTTTTT
CDR3 protein: CASRPTGSTNEKLFF

D gene: .
J gene: TRBJ2-7
V gene: TRBV7-9
clone size: .
CDR3 DNA: TGTGCCAGCAGCTCAGGACAGGCGGGGAGCTACGAGCAGTACTTC
CDR3 protein: CASSSGQAGSYEQYF

D gene: TRBD1
J gene: TRBJ1-5
V gene: TRBV10-3
clone size: .
CDR3 DNA: TGTGCCACCCGACAGGGATATAGCAATCAGCCCCAGCATTTT
CDR3 protein: CATRQGYSNQPQHF

D gene: TRBD2
J gene: TRBJ2-3
V gene: TRBV4-1
clone size: few
CDR3 DNA: TGCGCCAGCAGCCAACGAGGTGGGGGGGTCACAGATACGCAGTATTTT
CDR3 protein: CASSQRGGGVTDTQYF

D gene: TRBD1
J gene: TRBJ1-2
V gene: TRBV7-2
clone size: .
CDR3 DNA: TGTGCCAGCAGTTCTCACGGACAGGGGAACTATGGCTACACCTTC
CDR3 protein: CASSSHGQGNYGYTF

D gene: .
J gene: TRBJ2-5
V gene: TRBV3-1
clone size: .
CDR3 DNA: TGTGCCAGCAGCCAAGGGGGGGCCCAGTACTTC
CDR3 protein: CASSQGGAQYF

D gene: .
J gene: TRBJ2-5
V gene: TRBV7-2
clone size: .
CDR3 DNA: TGTGCCAGCACCCGATCCCCGGCGGAAGGGACCCAGTACTTC
CDR3 protein: CASTRSPAEGTQYF

D gene: .
J gene: TRBJ2-3
V gene: TRBV5-1
clone size: many
CDR3 DNA: TGCGCCAGCAGCGTGGCCAGTCGTGATACGCAGTATTTT
CDR3 protein: CASSVASRDTQYF

D gene: TRBD2
J gene: TRBJ2-5
V gene: TRBV14
clone size: .
CDR3 DNA: TGTGCCAGCAGCCATTCCATGCGACTAGCGGGGGCCCATAAAGAGACCCAGTACTTC
CDR3 protein: CASSHSMRLAGAHKETQYF

D gene: .
J gene: TRBJ2-6
V gene: TRBV11-2
clone size: .
CDR3 DNA: TGTGCCAGCAGGAAAACAGGGTCCTATTTTGGGGCCAACGTCCTGACTTTC
CDR3 protein: CASRKTGSYFGANVLTF

D gene: TRBD2
J gene: TRBJ2-3
V gene: TRBV9
clone size: few
CDR3 DNA: TGTGCCAGCGGCGGGTTGGGACTATCCACAGATACGCAGTATTTT
CDR3 protein: CASGGLGLSTDTQYF

D gene: .
J gene: TRBJ2-3
V gene: TRBV5-1
clone size: few
CDR3 DNA: TGCGCCAGCAGCTTGGCTCGCCAGAGCACAGATACGCAGTATTTT
CDR3 protein: CASSLARQSTDTQYF

D gene: .
J gene: TRBJ1-5
V gene: TRBV4-3
clone size: .
CDR3 DNA: TGCGCCAGCAGCCAAGATCGCCAGGACCGCTTCGGCAATCAGCCCCAGCATTTT
CDR3 protein: CASSQDRQDRFGNQPQHF

D gene: .
J gene: TRBJ1-5
V gene: TRBV5-5
clone size: once
CDR3 DNA: TGTGCCAGCAGCTTGACGGGAATGGGCCAGCCCCAGCATTTT
CDR3 protein: CASSLTGMGQPQHF

D gene: .
J gene: TRBJ1-4
V gene: TRBV21-1
clone size: .
CDR3 DNA: TGTGCCAGCGTTAAGGCCGCCTTAAAGGAAAAACTGTTTTTT
CDR3 protein: CASVKAALKEKLFF

D gene: .
J gene: TRBJ2-3
V gene: TRBV7-4
clone size: few
CDR3 DNA: TGTGCCAGCAGCTTAGCCCAACTCCGCTCGTGTGATACGCAGTATTTT
CDR3 protein: CASSLAQLRSCDTQYF

D gene: TRBD1
J gene: TRBJ2-7
V gene: TRBV7-2
clone size: few
CDR3 DNA: TGTGCCAGCACCGTTCCGGGACAGTCCTACGAGCAGTACTTC
CDR3 protein: CASTVPGQSYEQYF

D gene: .
J gene: TRBJ2-1
V gene: TRBV11-2
clone size: few
CDR3 DNA: TGTGCCAGCAGCTTAGGTGGGTCGAGTGAGCAGTTCTTC
CDR3 protein: CASSLGGSSEQFF

D gene: .
J gene: TRBJ2-3
V gene: TRBV20-1
clone size: .
CDR3 DNA: TGCAGTGCTAGGCTCGGACTGAGCACAGATACGCAGTATTTT
CDR3 protein: CSARLGLSTDTQYF

D gene: .
J gene: TRBJ1-2
V gene: TRBV4-1
clone size: .
CDR3 DNA: TGCGCCAGCAGCCAAGATCCAGGGTGGGACTATGGCTACACCTTC
CDR3 protein: CASSQDPGWDYGYTF

D gene: .
J gene: TRBJ1-6
V gene: TRBV6-1
clone size: .
CDR3 DNA: TGTGCCAGCAAGGTCAGGGGCGCAAATTCACCCCTCCACTTT
CDR3 protein: CASKVRGANSPLHF

D gene: TRBD1
J gene: TRBJ2-7
V gene: TRBV29-1
clone size: few
CDR3 DNA: TGCAGCGTTAGAACGACAGGGGTGGGCTACGAGCAGTACTTC
CDR3 protein: CSVRTTGVGYEQYF

D gene: .
J gene: TRBJ2-5
V gene: TRBV24-1
clone size: .
CDR3 DNA: TGTGCCACCAGTGAATTGGACAAGGGGTCAGGGGAGACCCAGTACTTC
CDR3 protein: CATSELDKGSGETQYF

D gene: TRBD1
J gene: TRBJ2-3
V gene: TRBV7-8
clone size: .
CDR3 DNA: TGTGCCAGCAGCTTCCATGGGACAGGGGAAACAGATACGCAGTATTTT
CDR3 protein: CASSFHGTGETDTQYF

D gene: TRBD2
J gene: TRBJ2-5
V gene: TRBV9
clone size: .
CDR3 DNA: TGTGCCAGCAGCCTAGGTCGGGACCTGGAGGGTCTAGCGGGGCAAAGGAGTGGGACCCAGTACTTC
CDR3 protein: CASSLGRDLEGLAGQRSGTQYF

D gene: .
J gene: TRBJ2-6
V gene: TRBV7-2
clone size: .
CDR3 DNA: TGTGCCAGCAGCTTCTCCCTCTCTGGGGCCAACGTCCTGACTTTC
CDR3 protein: CASSFSLSGANVLTF

D gene: .
J gene: TRBJ1-5
V gene: TRBV3-1
clone size: .
CDR3 DNA: TGTGCCAGCAGCCAAGGTCGCAGTCTTCGTAGCAATCAGCCCCAGCATTTT
CDR3 protein: CASSQGRSLRSNQPQHF

D gene: .
J gene: TRBJ1-2
V gene: TRBV20-1
clone size: .
CDR3 DNA: TGCAGTGCTAGAGATCCGCGCAACTTCAATGGCTACACCTTC
CDR3 protein: CSARDPRNFNGYTF

D gene: .
J gene: TRBJ2-7
V gene: TRBV3-1
clone size: few
CDR3 DNA: TGTGCCAGCAGCCTCATGACAGCCACCTACGAGCAGTACTTC
CDR3 protein: CASSLMTATYEQYF

D gene: .
J gene: TRBJ1-2
V gene: TRBV7-9
clone size: .
CDR3 DNA: TGTGCCGTTAACCTGGGGCTCGGGGCAACCTCCAACTATGGCTACACCTTC
CDR3 protein: CAVNLGLGATSNYGYTF

D gene: .
J gene: TRBJ1-1
V gene: TRBV11-1
clone size: few
CDR3 DNA: TGTGCCAGCAGCCTACCAGGGTTTGCAGAGACTGAAGCTTTCTTT
CDR3 protein: CASSLPGFAETEAFF

D gene: .
J gene: TRBJ2-5
V gene: TRBV6-6
clone size: .
CDR3 DNA: TGTGCCAGCAGTTTGACAGCTATCCTGAATAAAGAGACCCAGTACTTC
CDR3 protein: CASSLTAILNKETQYF

D gene: .
J gene: TRBJ2-5
V gene: TRBV7-9
clone size: .
CDR3 DNA: TGTGCCAGCAGCAAGGACACCCAAGAGACCCAGTACTTC
CDR3 protein: CASSKDTQETQYF

D gene: TRBD2
J gene: TRBJ2-5
V gene: TRBV7-2
clone size: few
CDR3 DNA: TGTGCCAGCAGCCGGGCGGGGGGTGCGGAGACCCAGTACTTC
CDR3 protein: CASSRAGGAETQYF

D gene: .
J gene: TRBJ2-1
V gene: TRBV11-1
clone size: once
CDR3 DNA: TGTGCCAGCAGCTTACCCCTAGAGGGGGAGTACAATGAGCAGTTCTTC
CDR3 protein: CASSLPLEGEYNEQFF

D gene: .
J gene: TRBJ2-7
V gene: TRBV7-2
clone size: .
CDR3 DNA: TGTGCCAGCAGCTTAGCGCTGGCGAGCGGCCAGTACTTC
CDR3 protein: CASSLALASGQYF

D gene: .
J gene: TRBJ1-2
V gene: TRBV4-1
clone size: few
CDR3 DNA: TGCGCCAGCAGCCAAGGTTACCCGGACTATGGCTACACCTTC
CDR3 protein: CASSQGYPDYGYTF

D gene: .
J gene: TRBJ2-7
V gene: TRBV20-1
clone size: .
CDR3 DNA: TGCAGTGCTAGCGGGACGGAAACCTACGAGCAGTACTTC
CDR3 protein: CSASGTETYEQYF

D gene: TRBD2
J gene: TRBJ2-1
V gene: TRBV4-2
clone size: few
CDR3 DNA: TGTGCCAGCAGCCAACTGGCGGGGGGGGCGCAGAATGAGCAGTTCTTC
CDR3 protein: CASSQLAGGAQNEQFF

D gene: .
J gene: TRBJ2-7
V gene: TRBV7-2
clone size: .
CDR3 DNA: TGTGCCAGCAGCGTGACAGTGACCTACGAGCAGTACTTC
CDR3 protein: CASSVTVTYEQYF

D gene: .
J gene: TRBJ2-6
V gene: TRBV29-1
clone size: .
CDR3 DNA: TGCAGCGTTGGGGGGGTCTCTGGGGCCAACGTCCCGACTTTC
CDR3 protein: CSVGGVSGANVPTF

D gene: .
J gene: TRBJ1-6
V gene: TRBV28
clone size: .
CDR3 DNA: TGTGCCAGCAGTTCAGGACTCCATAATTCACCCCTCCACTTT
CDR3 protein: CASSSGLHNSPLHF

D gene: .
J gene: TRBJ1-2
V gene: TRBV11-1
clone size: few
CDR3 DNA: TGTGCCAGCAGCTACACCGGGGTAGGCTACACCTTC
CDR3 protein: CASSYTGVGYTF